Listed here are 2 T cell receptor beta chains from one sample, sequenced in a study of shared clonotypes between healthy human individuals (dated by TCRdb to 2020 to 2021). Receptor amplification or capture employed the immunoSEQ multiplex PCR assay. The immuneACCESS repertoire file appears here via TCRdb, limited to in-frame rearrangements. These files lack a portion of the clones; in checked studies, under half of the deficit traces to unresolved V genes, and the cause of the others is not known. Within this sample are hundreds of thousands of clones, with 90% to 98% of them counted one time only. The ten largest clones add up to more than 0.3% of the sample. Sequenced sample: memory CD8+ T cells sorted from blood. Reading the label with the study, this specimen's cell subset or site is: CD45RO+ cells pooled with CCR7-negative TemRA cells. The source is a man aged 30-40 years in good health.

This sequence joins TRBV28 and TRBJ2-2, with D uncertain. Germline CDR1 is MDHEN and CDR2 is SYDVKM. CDR3 size: 16 residues. Trimming removed 6 bases at V and 0 bases at J, with 14 bases between. CDR3 sequence (DNA): TGTGCCAGCAGCCCTCTTGGCGATACGAACACCGGGGAGCTGTTTTTT. Its protein product is CASSPLGDTNTGELFF.

This clone was detected only once. The rearrangement joins TRBV5-5 to TRBJ2-3, with D unresolved. Germline CDR1 reads SGHKS; CDR2 reads YYEKEE (reference sequence). V lost 3 bases, J lost 4 bases, and 15 bases lay in between. This CDR3 comprises 15 residues. CDR3 sequence reads: CASSSGTVRSDTQYF. The DNA of the CDR3 is TGTGCCAGCAGCTCCGGCACAGTTAGGTCAGATACGCAGTATTTT.